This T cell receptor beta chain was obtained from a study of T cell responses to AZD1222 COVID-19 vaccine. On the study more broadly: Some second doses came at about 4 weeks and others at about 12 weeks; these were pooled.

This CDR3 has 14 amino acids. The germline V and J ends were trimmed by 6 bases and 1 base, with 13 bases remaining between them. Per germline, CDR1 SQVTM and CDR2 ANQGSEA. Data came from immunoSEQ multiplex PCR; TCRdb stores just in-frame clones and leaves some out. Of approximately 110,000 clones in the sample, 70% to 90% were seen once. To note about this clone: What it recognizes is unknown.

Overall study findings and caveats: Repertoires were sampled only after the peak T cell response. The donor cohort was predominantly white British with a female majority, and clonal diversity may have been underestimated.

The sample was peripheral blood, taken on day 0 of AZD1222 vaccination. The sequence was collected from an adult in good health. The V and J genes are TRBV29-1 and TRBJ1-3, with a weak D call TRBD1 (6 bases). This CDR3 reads CSVNPTGSGNTIYF. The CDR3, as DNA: TGCAGCGTCAACCCGACAGGATCTGGAAACACCATATATTTT. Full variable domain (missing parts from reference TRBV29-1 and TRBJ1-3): SAVISQKPSRDICQRGTSLTIQCQVDSQVTMMFWYRQQPGQSLTLIATANQGSEATYESGFVIDKFPISRPNLTFSTLTVSNMSPEDSSIYLCSVNPTGSGNTIYFGEGSWLTVV.